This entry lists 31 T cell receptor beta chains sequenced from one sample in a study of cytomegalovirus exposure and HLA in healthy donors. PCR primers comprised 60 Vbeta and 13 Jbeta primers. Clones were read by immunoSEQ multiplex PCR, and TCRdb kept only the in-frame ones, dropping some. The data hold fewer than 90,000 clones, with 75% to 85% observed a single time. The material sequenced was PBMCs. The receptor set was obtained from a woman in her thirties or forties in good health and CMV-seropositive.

CDR3 protein: CASTPWGVGGNTEAFF. DNA for the CDR3: TGTGCCAGCACCCCATGGGGGGTGGGGGGGAACACTGAAGCTTTCTTT. The chain links TRBV27 to TRBJ1-1, with D perhaps matching TRBD1 (5 bases). Germline CDR1 and CDR2: MNHEY and SMNVEV (reference sequence). The CDR3 runs to 16 residues. Trimming removed 7 bases from V and 1 base from J, with 19 bases in between.

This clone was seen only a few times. DNA for the CDR3: TGTGCCAGCAGTACACAGGGGTGGAACACTGAAGCTTTCTTT. Translated: CASSTQGWNTEAFF. The V call is TRBV28, the J call TRBJ1-1, with 7 bases fitting TRBD1. The V segment lost 5 bases and the J segment 1 base; nucleotides outside the gene matches: 4. Germline V gene data show CDR1 as MDHEN and CDR2 as SYDVKM. This CDR3 region has 14 residues.

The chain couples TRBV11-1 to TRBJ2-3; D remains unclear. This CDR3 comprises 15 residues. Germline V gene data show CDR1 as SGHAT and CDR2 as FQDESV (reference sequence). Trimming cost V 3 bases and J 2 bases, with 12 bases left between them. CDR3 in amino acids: CASSFSRSSTDTQYF. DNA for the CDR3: TGTGCCAGCAGCTTCTCCCGAAGCTCCACAGATACGCAGTATTTT.

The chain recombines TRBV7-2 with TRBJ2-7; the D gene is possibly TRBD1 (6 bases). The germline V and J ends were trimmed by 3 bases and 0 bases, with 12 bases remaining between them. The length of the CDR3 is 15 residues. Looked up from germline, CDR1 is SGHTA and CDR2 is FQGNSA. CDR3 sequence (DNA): TGTGCCAGCAGCTTCTGGGGGCCGAGCTCCTACGAGCAGTACTTC. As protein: CASSFWGPSSYEQYF.

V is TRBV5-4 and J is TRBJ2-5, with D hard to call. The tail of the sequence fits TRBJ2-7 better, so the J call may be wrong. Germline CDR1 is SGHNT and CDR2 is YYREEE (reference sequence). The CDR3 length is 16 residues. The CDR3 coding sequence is TGTGCCAGCAGCTTGAGAGTCACAAACACATACTACGAGCAGTACTTC. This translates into CASSLRVTNTYYEQYF.

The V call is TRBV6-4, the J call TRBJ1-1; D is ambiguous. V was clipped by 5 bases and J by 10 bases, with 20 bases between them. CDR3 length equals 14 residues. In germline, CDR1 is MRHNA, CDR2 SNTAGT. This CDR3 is CASSPGRSPPIAFF. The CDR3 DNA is TGTGCCAGCAGTCCCGGGAGATCCCCTCCAATAGCTTTCTTT.

The CDR3 region has the DNA TGTGCCAGCAGCTTGAGGGGCCGGACAGACTCTGGAAACACCATATATTTT. Translating it yields CASSLRGRTDSGNTIYF. This chain joins TRBV5-8 and TRBJ1-3; possibly TRBD1 for D (6 bases). CDR3 size: 17 residues. CDR1 and CDR2 (germline): SGHTS, YDEGEE. V lost 1 base to trimming and J lost 0 bases, with 14 bases between them.

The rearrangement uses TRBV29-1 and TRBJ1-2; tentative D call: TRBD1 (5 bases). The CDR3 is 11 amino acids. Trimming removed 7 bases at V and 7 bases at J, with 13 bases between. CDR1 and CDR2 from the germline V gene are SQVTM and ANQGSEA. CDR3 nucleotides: TGCAGCGCGACTCAGGGAAGTGGCTACACCTTC. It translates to CSATQGSGYTF.

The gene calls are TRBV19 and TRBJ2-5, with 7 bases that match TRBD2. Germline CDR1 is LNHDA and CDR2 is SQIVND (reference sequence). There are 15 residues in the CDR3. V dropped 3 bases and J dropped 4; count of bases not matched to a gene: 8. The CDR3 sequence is CASSMGTTSRETQYF. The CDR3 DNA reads TGTGCCAGTAGTATGGGGACTACTAGTCGAGAGACCCAGTACTTC.

The CDR3 bases are TGTGCCAGCAGTTCCGGGACAGGGAGATGGGAGAAGCAGTACTTC. The encoded protein is CASSSGTGRWEKQYF. J is TRBJ2-7 and V is TRBV28; 9 positions match TRBD1. The trim removed 4 bases at V and 8 bases at J, leaving 12 bases unmatched. The length of the CDR3 is 15 residues. Germline V lookup: CDR1 MDHEN, CDR2 SYDVKM.

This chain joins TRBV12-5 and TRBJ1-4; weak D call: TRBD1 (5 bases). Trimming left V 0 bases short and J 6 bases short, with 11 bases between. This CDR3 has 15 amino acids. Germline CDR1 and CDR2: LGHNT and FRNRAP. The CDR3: CASGLVRGGDEKLFF. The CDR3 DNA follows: TGTGCTAGTGGTTTGGTACGGGGGGGAGATGAAAAACTGTTTTTT. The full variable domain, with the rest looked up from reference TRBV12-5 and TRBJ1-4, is DARVTQTPRHKVTEMGQEVTMRCQPILGHNTVFWYRQTMMQGLELLAYFRNRAPLDDSGMPKDRFSAEMPDATLATLKIQPSEPRDSAVYFCASGLVRGGDEKLFFGSGTQLSVL.

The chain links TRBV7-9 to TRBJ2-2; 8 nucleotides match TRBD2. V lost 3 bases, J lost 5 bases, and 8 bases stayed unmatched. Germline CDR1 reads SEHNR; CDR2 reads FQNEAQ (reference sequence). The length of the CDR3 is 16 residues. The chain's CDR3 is CASSFREGGLTGELFF. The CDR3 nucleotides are TGTGCCAGCAGCTTCCGGGAGGGGGGCTTGACCGGGGAGCTGTTTTTT.

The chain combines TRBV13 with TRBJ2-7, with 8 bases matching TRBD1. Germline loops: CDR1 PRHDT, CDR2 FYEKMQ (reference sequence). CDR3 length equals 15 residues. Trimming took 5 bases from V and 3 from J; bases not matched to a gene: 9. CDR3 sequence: CASSPRGQGFYEQYF. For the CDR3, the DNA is TGTGCCAGCAGCCCCAGAGGACAGGGATTCTACGAGCAGTACTTC. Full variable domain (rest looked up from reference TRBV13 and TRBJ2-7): AAGVIQSPRHLIKEKRETATLKCYPIPRHDTVYWYQQGPGQDPQFLISFYEKMQSDKGSIPDRFSAQQFSDYHSELNMSSLELGDSALYFCASSPRGQGFYEQYFGPGTRLTVT.

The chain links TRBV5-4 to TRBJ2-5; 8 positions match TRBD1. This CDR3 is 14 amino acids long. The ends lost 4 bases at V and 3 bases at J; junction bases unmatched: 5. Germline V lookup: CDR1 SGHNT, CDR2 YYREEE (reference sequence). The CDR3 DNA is TGTGCCAGCAGCAAGACAGGGGAAAAAGAGACCCAGTACTTC. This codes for CASSKTGEKETQYF.

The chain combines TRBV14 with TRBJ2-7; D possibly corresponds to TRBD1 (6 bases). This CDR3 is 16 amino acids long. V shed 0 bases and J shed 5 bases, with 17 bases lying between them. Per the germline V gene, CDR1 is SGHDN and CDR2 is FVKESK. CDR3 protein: CASSQDVGAQPDEQYF. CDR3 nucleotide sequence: TGTGCCAGCAGCCAAGATGTGGGGGCGCAACCCGACGAGCAGTACTTC.

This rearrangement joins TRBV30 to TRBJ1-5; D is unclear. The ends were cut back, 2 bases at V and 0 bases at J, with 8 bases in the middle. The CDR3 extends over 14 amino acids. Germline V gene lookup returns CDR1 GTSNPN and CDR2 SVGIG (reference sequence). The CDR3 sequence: CAWSTADSNQPQHF. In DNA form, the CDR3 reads TGTGCCTGGAGTACAGCAGATAGCAATCAGCCCCAGCATTTT.

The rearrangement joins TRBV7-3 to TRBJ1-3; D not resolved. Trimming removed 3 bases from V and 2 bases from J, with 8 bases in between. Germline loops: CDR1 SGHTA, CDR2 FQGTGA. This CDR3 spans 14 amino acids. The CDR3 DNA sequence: TGTGCCAGCAGCTTCGGCGGGCCTGGAAACACCATATATTTT. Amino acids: CASSFGGPGNTIYF.

CDR3: CASLPGGFSYNEQFF. The DNA of the CDR3 is TGTGCCAGCCTACCAGGGGGCTTCTCCTACAATGAGCAGTTCTTC. V gene TRBV19 combines with J gene TRBJ2-1, with 8 bases aligning to TRBD1. V shed 9 bases and J 0 bases; nucleotides not matched to a gene: 7. The CDR3 contains 15 residues. Germline CDR1 LNHDA, CDR2 SQIVND (reference sequence).

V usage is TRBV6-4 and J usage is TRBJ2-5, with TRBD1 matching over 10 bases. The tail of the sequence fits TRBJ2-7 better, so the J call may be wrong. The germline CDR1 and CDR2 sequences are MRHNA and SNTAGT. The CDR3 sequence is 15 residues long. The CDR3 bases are TGTGCCAGCAGTGCCGGGACAGGGGACTCCTACGAGCAGTACTTC. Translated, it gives CASSAGTGDSYEQYF.

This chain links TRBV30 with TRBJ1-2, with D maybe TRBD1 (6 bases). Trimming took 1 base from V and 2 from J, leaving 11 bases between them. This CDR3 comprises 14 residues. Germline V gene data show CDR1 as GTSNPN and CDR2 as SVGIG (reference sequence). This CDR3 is CAWSGSGVNYGYTF. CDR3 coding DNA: TGTGCCTGGAGTGGGTCAGGGGTGAACTATGGCTACACCTTC. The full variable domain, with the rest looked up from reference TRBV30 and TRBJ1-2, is SQTIHQWPATLVQPVGSPLSLECTVEGTSNPNLYWYRQAAGRGLQLLFYSVGIGQISSEVPQNLSASRPQDRQFILSSKKLLLSDSGFYLCAWSGSGVNYGYTFGSGTRLTVV.

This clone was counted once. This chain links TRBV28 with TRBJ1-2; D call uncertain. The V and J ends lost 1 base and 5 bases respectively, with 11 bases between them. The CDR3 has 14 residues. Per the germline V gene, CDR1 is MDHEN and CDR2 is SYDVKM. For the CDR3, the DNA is TGTGCCAGCAGTTTATCCGCCAGAACATATGGCTACACCTTC. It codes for CASSLSARTYGYTF.

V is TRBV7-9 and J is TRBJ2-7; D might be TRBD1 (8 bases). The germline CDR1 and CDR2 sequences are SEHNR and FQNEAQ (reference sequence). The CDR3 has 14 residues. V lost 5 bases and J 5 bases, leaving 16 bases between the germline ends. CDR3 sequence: CASSLDREGNEQYF. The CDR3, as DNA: TGTGCCAGCAGCCTGGACAGGGAGGGCAACGAGCAGTACTTC.

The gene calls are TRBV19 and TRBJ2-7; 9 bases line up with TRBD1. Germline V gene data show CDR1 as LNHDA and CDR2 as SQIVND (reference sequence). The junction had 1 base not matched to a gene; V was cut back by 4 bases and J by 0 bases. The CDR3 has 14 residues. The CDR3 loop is CASSKDRGSYEQYF. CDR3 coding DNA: TGTGCCAGTAGTAAGGACAGGGGCTCCTACGAGCAGTACTTC.

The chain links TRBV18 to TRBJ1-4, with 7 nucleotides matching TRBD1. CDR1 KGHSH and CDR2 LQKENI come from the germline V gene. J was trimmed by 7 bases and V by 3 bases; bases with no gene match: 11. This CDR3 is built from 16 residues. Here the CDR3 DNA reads TGTGCCAGCTCACCGATTACGGGACAGAGCAGTGAAAAACTGTTTTTT. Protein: CASSPITGQSSEKLFF.

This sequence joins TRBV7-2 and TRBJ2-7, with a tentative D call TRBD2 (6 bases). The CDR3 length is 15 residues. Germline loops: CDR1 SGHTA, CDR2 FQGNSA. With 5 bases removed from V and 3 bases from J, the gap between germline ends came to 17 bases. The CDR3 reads CASSNRDSEFYEQYF. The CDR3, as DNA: TGTGCCAGCAGCAACCGGGACTCTGAGTTCTACGAGCAGTACTTC.

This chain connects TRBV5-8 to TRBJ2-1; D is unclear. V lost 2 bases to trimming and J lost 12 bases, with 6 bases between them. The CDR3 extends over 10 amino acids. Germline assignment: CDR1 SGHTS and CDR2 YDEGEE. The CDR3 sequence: CASSFIVQFF. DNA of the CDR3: TGTGCCAGCAGCTTTATTGTGCAGTTCTTC.

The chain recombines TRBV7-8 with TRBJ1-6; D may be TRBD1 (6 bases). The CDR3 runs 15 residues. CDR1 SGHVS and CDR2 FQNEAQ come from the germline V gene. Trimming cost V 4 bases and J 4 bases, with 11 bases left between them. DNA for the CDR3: TGTGCCAGCAGCTCACGGACAGTGTATAATTCACCCCTCCACTTT. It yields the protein CASSSRTVYNSPLHF.

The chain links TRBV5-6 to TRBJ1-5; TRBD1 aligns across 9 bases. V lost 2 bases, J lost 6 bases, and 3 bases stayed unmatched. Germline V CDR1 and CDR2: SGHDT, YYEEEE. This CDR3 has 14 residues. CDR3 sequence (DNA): TGTGCCAGCAGCTTCACAGGGGGCGGTCAGCCCCAGCATTTT. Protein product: CASSFTGGGQPQHF.

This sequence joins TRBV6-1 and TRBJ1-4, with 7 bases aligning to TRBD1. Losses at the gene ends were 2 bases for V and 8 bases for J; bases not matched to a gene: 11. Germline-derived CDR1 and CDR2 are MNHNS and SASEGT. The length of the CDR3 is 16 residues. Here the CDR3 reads CASSERGRQGGEKLFF. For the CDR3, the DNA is TGTGCCAGCAGTGAAAGGGGGAGACAGGGAGGCGAAAAACTGTTTTTT.

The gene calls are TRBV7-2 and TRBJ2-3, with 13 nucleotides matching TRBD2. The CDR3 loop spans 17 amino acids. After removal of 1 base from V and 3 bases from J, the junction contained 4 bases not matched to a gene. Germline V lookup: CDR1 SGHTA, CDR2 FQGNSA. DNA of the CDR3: TGTGCCAGCAGCTTAGGGGGACTAGCGGGGTTAACAGATACGCAGTATTTT. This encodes CASSLGGLAGLTDTQYF.

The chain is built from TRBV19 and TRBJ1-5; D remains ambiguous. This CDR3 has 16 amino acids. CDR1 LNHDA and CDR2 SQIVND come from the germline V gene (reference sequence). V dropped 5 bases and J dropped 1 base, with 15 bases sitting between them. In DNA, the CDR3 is TGTGCCAGTAGTGGCGGTATTGCGACGAGCAATCAGCCCCAGCATTTT. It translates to CASSGGIATSNQPQHF.